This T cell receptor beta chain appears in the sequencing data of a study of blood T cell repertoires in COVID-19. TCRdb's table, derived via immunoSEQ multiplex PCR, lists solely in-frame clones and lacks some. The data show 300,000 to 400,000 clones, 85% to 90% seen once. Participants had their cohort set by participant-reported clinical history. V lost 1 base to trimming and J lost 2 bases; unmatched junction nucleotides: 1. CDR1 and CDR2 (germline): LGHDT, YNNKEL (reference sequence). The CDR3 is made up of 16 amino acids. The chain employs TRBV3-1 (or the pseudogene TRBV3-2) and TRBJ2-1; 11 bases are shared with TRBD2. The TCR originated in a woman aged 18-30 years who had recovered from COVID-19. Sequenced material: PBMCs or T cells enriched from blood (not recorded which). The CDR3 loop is CASSQGTSGPYNEQFF. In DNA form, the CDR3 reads TGTGCCAGCAGCCAAGGGACTAGCGGGCCCTACAATGAGCAGTTCTTC.